This T cell receptor beta chain came from a study of molecular identifiers for immune sequencing clone quantification (dated 2018 in TCRdb). About the investigation overall: For a replicate experiment, RNA from roughly 20,000 or 100,000 naive CD8 T cells was divided into five aliquots, and four of the five aliquots were sequenced. This methods study used CD8 T cells to benchmark TCR RNA copy counting and molecular-identifier clustering-based TCR repertoire sequencing (MIDCIRS). The study at large found these results: The sizes of highly expanded clones could end up underestimated when identical TCR molecules share a barcode. About 2.9 recovered TCR RNA copies per cell were obtained by modeling, versus approximately 10 by digital PCR, implying a capture efficiency of 30% to 35%. The naive libraries included spiked-in Jurkat TCR RNA (roughly 11 copies' worth), and this RNA is not part of the donor repertoire. Clones above 20 RNA copies held over 97% of molecules in CMV-specific effector cells but under 1% in naive cells. Spiked-in Jurkat TCR RNA equivalent to a single cell was reported to be detectable even among approximately 1 million naive CD8 T cells. When barcode sub-clustering was not used, chimeric consensus sequences inflated TCR diversity, with chimeras reaching as high as 47%.

V was cut back by 4 bases and J by 5 bases, leaving a gap of 13 bases between them. CDR1 and CDR2 were assigned from the germline V gene (reference sequence) as SEHNR and FQNEAQ. Its CDR3 holds 14 amino acids, cysteine through phenylalanine. Just CDR3 DNA is preserved here, 42 bases in frame from base 1. Libraries of naive CD8 T cells were built from around 20,000 to 1,000,000 sorted cells, with 10%, 30% or 50% of the purified RNA used. Naive CD8 T cells, defined as CD8+CD4-CCR7+CD45RA+, were FACS-sorted into RLT Plus buffer on a BD FACSAria II. To test detection sensitivity, Jurkat RNA equivalent to ten TCR copies was spiked into samples of roughly 18,000-1,100,000 naive CD8 T cells. Enrichment of CD8 T cells was performed with RosetteSep CD8+ T Cell Enrichment Cocktail and Ficoll-Paque, after which ACK red cell lysis was carried out. The library was generated by PCR. The listed sequencing device is Illumina HiSeq 4000. Preparation of bulk TCR libraries followed a previously described approach, with the TCR primers listed in Table S5. Purification of total RNA was performed with the Qiagen AllPrep DNA/RNA kit. Before analysis, reads from multiple sequencing runs of one library were combined. In the authors' own workflow: Reads were retained only if the reads had an exact TCR constant sequence, and the retained reads were trimmed to 150 nt and grouped according to their 12-nt molecular barcodes. Reads in each barcode group were sub-clustered using a 15% Levenshtein threshold, and a quality-weighted consensus sequence was built for each RNA molecule. Non-functional sequences were removed, as were lower-count sequences one edit away from another. Based on fitting two negative binomial distributions, any barcode sub-cluster with under 20% of the maximum read count was discarded. TCRdb's own reprocessing of the public reads used fastp at Q25 and MiXCR and kept productive beta chains. Every entry covers one CDR3 protein and lists the most common genes and DNA from its rows. The V and J calls were determined by TCRdb, not by the authors. This sample gives 40,000 to 50,000 distinct CDR3 sequences in total; roughly a fifth of them show up just once. The biggest ten clones account for approximately 1.2% of the sample.

This clonotype has a count of ten or more. Its antigen is unknown. The input lacks base qualities; no much larger clone sits a single base away. The sequencing input was naive CD8+ T cells from blood, with Jurkat cell RNA spiked in. According to the study, the label for this sample's cell subset or site signals: FACS-sorted CD8+CD4-CCR7+CD45RA+ naive T cells. The chain joins TRBV7-9 to TRBJ2-3; the D gene is unclear. The sequence came from a human donor in good health. Some libraries in this study had Jurkat cell RNA spiked in. CDR3 region: CASSSVDGKDTQYF. The DNA sequence is given as TGTGCCAGCAGCTCGGTAGACGGTAAAGATACGCAGTATTTT.